This entry describes one TCR beta chain. Germline CDR1 and CDR2: MNHNS and SASEGT. CDR3 length: 16 residues. Trimming left V 4 bases short and J 7 bases short, with 17 bases between. The record originates from a study of blood T cell repertoires in COVID-19. Profiling relied on immunoSEQ multiplex PCR, and the TCRdb table lists in-frame clones only, not all of them. The sample has approximately 220,000 clones; around 87% are singletons. The chain joins TRBV6-1 to TRBJ1-6; D is possibly TRBD1 (6 bases). The clonotype was recovered from a man in his 60s with acute or convalescent COVID-19. The sample taken for sequencing was peripheral blood. The CDR3 here is CASSVTWDTTNSPLHF. In nucleotides, the CDR3 is TGTGCCAGCAGTGTGACCTGGGACACGACAAATTCACCCCTCCACTTT.